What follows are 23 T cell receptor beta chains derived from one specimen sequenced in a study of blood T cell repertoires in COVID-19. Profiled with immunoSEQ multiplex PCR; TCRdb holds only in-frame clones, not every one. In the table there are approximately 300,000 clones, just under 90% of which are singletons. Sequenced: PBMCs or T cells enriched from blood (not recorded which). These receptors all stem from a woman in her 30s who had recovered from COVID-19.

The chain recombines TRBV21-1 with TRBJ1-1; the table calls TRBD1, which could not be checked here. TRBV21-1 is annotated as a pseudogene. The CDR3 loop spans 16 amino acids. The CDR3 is CASSNRDKTPNTEAFF. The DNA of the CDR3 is TGTGCCAGCAGCAACCGGGACAAGACTCCGAACACTGAAGCTTTCTTT.

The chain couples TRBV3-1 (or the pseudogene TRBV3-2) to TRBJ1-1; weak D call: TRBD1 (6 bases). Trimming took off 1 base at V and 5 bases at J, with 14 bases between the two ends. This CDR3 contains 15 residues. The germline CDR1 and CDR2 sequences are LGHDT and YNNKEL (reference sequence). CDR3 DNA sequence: TGTGCCAGCAGCCAAGTTACAGGGTGGGGGACTGAAGCTTTCTTT. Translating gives CASSQVTGWGTEAFF.

The CDR3 DNA sequence: TGTGCCAGCAGTCCGCTGACAGGGGGCACTCAGCCCCAGCATTTT. Translation: CASSPLTGGTQPQHF. V and J are TRBV27 and TRBJ1-5, with 10 bases lining up with TRBD1. The CDR3 spans 15 residues. Germline CDR1 MNHEY, CDR2 SMNVEV (reference sequence). The V and J ends lost 5 bases and 6 bases, in that order; junction bases with no gene match: 7.

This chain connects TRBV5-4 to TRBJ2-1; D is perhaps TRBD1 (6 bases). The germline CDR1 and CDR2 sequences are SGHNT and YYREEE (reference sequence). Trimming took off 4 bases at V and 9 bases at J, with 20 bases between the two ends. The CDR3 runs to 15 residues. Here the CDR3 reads CASSRPHRDIGEQFF. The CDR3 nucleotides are TGTGCCAGCAGCAGACCCCACAGGGATATCGGTGAGCAGTTCTTC.

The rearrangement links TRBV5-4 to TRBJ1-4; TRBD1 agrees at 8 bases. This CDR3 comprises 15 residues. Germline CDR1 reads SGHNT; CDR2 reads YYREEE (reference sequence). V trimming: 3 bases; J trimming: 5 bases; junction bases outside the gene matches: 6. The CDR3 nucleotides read TGTGCCAGCAGCTCCCGGGACAGGCCGAATGAAAAACTGTTTTTT. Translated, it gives CASSSRDRPNEKLFF.

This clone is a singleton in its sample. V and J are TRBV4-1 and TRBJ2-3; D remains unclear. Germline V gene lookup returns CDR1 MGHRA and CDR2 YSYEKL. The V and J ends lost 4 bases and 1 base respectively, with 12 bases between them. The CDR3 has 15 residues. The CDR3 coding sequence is TGCGCCAGCAGCCGTCAACCACGGGGCACAGATACGCAGTATTTT. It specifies CASSRQPRGTDTQYF.

Here the CDR3 reads CASSPTGTDSYNEQFF. CDR3 coding DNA: TGTGCCAGCTCACCGACCGGGACAGACTCCTACAATGAGCAGTTCTTC. The chain combines TRBV18 with TRBJ2-1; 7 nucleotides match TRBD1. This CDR3 has 16 amino acids. The V segment lost 3 bases and the J segment 0 bases; nucleotides outside the gene matches: 5. Germline V lookup: CDR1 KGHSH, CDR2 LQKENI.

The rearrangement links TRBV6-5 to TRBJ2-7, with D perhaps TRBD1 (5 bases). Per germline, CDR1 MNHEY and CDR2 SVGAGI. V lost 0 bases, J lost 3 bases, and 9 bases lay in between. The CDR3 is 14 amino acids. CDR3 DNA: TGTGCCAGCAGTTACTCGGCAGGGTTCTACGAGCAGTACTTC. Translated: CASSYSAGFYEQYF.

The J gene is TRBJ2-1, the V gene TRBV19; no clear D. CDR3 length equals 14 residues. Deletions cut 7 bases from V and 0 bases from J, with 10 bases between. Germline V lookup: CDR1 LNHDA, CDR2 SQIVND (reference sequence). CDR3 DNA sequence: TGTGCCAGTACCGTCACGAGCTCCTACAATGAGCAGTTCTTC. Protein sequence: CASTVTSSYNEQFF.

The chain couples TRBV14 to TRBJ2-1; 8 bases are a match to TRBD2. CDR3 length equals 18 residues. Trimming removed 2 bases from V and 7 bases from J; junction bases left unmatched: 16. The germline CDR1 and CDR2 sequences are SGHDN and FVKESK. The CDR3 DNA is TGTGCCAGCAGCCAAAACTTCCTAGCGGGCCCCACATGGAATGAGCAGTTCTTC. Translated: CASSQNFLAGPTWNEQFF.

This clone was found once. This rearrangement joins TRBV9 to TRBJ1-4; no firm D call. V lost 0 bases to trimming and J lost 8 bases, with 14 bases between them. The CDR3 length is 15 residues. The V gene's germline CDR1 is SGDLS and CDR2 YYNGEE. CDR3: CASSVGLGPLEKLFF. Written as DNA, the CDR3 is TGTGCCAGCAGCGTAGGGTTGGGCCCGCTGGAAAAACTGTTTTTT.

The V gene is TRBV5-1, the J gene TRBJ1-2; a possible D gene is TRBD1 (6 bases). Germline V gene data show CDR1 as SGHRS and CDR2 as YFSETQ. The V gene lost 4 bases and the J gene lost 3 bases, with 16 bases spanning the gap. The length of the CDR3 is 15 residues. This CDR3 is CASSPGLQGHYGYTF. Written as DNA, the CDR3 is TGCGCCAGCAGCCCGGGGTTGCAGGGGCACTATGGCTACACCTTC.

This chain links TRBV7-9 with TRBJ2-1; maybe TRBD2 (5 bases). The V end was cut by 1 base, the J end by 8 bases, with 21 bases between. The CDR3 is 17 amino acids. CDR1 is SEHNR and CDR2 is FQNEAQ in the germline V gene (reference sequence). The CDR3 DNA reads TGTGCCAGCAGCTTAGTTGGTGGCAGCGGAAGGGCGGATGAGCAGTTCTTC. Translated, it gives CASSLVGGSGRADEQFF.

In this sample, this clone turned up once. The CDR3 DNA sequence: TGTGCCAGCAGTTTCGACAGGGGGCCGATCTCTGGCAATCAGCCCCAGCATTTT. Amino acids: CASSFDRGPISGNQPQHF. The rearrangement joins TRBV28 to TRBJ1-5; TRBD1 matches 10 bases. Looked up from germline, CDR1 is MDHEN and CDR2 is SYDVKM. V was clipped by 3 bases and J by 2 bases; unmatched bases: 10. The CDR3 length is 18 residues.

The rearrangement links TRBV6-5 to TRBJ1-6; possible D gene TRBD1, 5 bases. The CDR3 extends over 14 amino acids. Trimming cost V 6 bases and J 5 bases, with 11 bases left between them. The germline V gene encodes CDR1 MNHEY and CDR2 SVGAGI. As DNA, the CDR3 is TGTGCCAGCAGCCGTGGACAAGATAATTCACCCCTCCACTTT. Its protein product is CASSRGQDNSPLHF.

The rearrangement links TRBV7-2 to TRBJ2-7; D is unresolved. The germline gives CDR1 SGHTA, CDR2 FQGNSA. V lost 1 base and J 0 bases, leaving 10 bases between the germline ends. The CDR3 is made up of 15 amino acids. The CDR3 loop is CASSLDGFSSYEQYF. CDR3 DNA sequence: TGTGCCAGCAGCTTAGATGGCTTCAGCTCCTACGAGCAGTACTTC.

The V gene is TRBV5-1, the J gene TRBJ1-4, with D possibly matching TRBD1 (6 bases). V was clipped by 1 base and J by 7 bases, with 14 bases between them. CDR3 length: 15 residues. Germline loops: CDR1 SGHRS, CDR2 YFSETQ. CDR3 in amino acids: CASSLSGVISEKLFF. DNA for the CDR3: TGCGCCAGCAGCTTGTCAGGGGTAATTAGTGAAAAACTGTTTTTT.

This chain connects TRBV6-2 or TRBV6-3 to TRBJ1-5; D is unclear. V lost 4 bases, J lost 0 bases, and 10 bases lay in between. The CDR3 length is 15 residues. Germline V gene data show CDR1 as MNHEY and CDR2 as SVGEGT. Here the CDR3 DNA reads TGTGCCAGCAGTTTGGCCCTTGATAGCAATCAGCCCCAGCATTTT. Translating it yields CASSLALDSNQPQHF.

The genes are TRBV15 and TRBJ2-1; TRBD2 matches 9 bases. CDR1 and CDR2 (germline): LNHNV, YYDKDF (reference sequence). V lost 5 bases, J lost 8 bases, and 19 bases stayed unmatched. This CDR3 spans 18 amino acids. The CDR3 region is CATSRRALGLAGDHEQFF. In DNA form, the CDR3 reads TGTGCCACCAGCCGCAGGGCACTGGGACTAGCTGGGGACCATGAGCAGTTCTTC.

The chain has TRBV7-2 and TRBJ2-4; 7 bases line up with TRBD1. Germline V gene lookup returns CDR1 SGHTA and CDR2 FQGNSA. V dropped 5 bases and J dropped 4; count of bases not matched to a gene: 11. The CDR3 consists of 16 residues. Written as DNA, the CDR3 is TGTGCCAGCAGCGTAATGGCCGGGACAGTAAAAAACATTCAGTACTTC. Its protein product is CASSVMAGTVKNIQYF.

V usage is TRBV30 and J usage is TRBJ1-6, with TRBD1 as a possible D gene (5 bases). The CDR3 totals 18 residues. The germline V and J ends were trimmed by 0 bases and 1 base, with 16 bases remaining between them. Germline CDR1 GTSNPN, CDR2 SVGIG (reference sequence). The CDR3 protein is CAWSVQKGHGSYNSPLHF. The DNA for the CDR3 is TGTGCCTGGAGTGTACAGAAGGGGCATGGGTCCTATAATTCACCCCTCCACTTT.

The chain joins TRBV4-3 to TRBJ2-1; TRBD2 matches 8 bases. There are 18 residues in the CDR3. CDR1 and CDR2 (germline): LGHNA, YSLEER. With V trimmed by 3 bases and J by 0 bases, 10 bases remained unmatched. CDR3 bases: TGCGCCAGCAGCCACCTCGGGAGGGGGGCCAGCTCCTACAATGAGCAGTTCTTC. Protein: CASSHLGRGASSYNEQFF.

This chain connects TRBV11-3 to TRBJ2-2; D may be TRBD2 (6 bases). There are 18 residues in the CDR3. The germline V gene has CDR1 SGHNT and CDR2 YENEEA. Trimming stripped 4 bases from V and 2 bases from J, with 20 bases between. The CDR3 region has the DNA TGTGCCAGCAGCTCTACACAATGGGGGAGGAAAAACACCGGGGAGCTGTTTTTT. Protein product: CASSSTQWGRKNTGELFF.